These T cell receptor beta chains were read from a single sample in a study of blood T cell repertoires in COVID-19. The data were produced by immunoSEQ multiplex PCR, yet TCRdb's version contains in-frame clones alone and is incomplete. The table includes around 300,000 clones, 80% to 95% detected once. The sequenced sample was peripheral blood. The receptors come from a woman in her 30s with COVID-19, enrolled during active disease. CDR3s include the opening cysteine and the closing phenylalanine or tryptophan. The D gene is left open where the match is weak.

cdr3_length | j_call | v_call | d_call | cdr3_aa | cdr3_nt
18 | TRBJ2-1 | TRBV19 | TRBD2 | CASRRGTSGGSSYNEQFF | TGTGCCAGTCGAAGGGGGACTAGCGGGGGGAGCTCCTACAATGAGCAGTTCTTC
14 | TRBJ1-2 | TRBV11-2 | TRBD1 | CASSSTGTGYGYTF | TGTGCCAGCAGCTCCACAGGGACAGGCTATGGCTACACCTTC